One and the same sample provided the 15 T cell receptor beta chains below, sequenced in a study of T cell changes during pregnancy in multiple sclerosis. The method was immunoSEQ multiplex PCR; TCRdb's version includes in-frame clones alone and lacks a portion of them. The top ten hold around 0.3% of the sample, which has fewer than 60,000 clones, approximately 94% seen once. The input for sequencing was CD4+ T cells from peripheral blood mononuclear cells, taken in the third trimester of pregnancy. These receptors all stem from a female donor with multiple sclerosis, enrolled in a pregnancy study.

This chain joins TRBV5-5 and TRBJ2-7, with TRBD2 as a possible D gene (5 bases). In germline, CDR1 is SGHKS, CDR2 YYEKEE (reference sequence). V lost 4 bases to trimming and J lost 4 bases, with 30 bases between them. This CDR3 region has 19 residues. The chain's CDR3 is CASSPPRSSGKLNPYEQYF. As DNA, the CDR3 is TGTGCCAGCAGCCCACCTCGATCTTCCGGGAAACTAAACCCTTACGAGCAGTACTTC.

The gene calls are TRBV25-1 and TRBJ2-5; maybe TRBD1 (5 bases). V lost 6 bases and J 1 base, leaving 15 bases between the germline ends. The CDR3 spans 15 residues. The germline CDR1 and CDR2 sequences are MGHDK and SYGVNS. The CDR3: CASSLKGPLQETQYF. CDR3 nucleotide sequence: TGTGCCAGCAGCCTTAAGGGGCCCCTCCAAGAGACCCAGTACTTC.

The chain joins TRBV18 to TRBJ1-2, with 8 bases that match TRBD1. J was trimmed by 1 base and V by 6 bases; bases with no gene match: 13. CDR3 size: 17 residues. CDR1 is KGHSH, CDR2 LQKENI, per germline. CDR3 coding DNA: TGTGCCAGCTCGCAACTCTCCGGGACAGGTGATAACTATGGCTACACCTTC. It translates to CASSQLSGTGDNYGYTF.

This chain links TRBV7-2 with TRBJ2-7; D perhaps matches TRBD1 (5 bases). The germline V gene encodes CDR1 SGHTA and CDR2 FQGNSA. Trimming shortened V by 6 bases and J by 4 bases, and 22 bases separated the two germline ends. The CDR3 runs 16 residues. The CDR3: CASRLLIGQGSYEQYF. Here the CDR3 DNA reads TGTGCCAGCAGGCTGTTGATTGGGCAGGGAAGTTACGAGCAGTACTTC. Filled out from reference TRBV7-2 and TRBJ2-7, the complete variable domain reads GAGVSQSPSNKVTEKGKDVELRCDPISGHTALYWYRQSLGQGLEFLIYFQGNSAPDKSGLPSDRFSAERTGGSVSTLTIQRTQQEDSAVYLCASRLLIGQGSYEQYFGPGTRLTVT.

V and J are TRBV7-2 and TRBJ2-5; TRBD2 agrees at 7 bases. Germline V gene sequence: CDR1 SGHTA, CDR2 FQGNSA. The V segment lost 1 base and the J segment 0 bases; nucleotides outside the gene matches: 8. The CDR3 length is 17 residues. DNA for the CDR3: TGTGCCAGCAGCTTAGGTAGGCCTAGCGGATACCAAGAGACCCAGTACTTC. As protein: CASSLGRPSGYQETQYF.

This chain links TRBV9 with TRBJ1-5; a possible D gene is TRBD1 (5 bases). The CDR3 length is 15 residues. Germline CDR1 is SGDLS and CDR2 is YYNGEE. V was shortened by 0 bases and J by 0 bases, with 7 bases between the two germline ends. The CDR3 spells CASSVGQGSNQPQHF. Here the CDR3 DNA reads TGTGCCAGCAGCGTAGGCCAGGGTAGCAATCAGCCCCAGCATTTT. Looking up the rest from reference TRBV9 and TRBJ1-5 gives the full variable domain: DSGVTQTPKHLITATGQRVTLRCSPRSGDLSVYWYQQSLDQGLQFLIQYYNGEERAKGNILERFSAQQFPDLHSELNLSSLELGDSALYFCASSVGQGSNQPQHFGDGTRLSIL.

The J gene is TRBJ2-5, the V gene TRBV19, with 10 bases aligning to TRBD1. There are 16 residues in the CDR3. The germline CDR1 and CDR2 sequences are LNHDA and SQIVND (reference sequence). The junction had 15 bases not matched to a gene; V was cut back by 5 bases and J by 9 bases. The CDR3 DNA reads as TGTGCCAGTAGTGGACGGACAGGGGGTGAGATCGAGGCCCAGTACTTC. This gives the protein CASSGRTGGEIEAQYF. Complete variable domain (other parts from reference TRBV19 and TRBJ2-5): DGGITQSPKYLFRKEGQNVTLSCEQNLNHDAMYWYRQDPGQGLRLIYYSQIVNDFQKGDIAEGYSVSREKKESFPLTVTSAQKNPTAFYLCASSGRTGGEIEAQYFGPGTRLLVL.

The CDR3 loop is CASSPQFF. The CDR3 region has the DNA TGTGCCAGCAGCCCACAGTTCTTC. The rearrangement uses TRBV7-9 and TRBJ2-1, with D hard to call. This CDR3 spans 8 amino acids. The germline V gene encodes CDR1 SEHNR and CDR2 FQNEAQ (reference sequence). Trimming pared 5 bases from V and 13 bases from J, leaving 3 bases between.

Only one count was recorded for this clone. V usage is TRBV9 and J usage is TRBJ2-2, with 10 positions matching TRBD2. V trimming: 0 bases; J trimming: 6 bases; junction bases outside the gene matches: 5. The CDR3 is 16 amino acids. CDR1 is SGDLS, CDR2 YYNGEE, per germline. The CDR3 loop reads CASSVELAGIAGELFF. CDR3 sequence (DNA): TGTGCCAGCAGCGTAGAACTAGCGGGGATAGCCGGGGAGCTGTTTTTT.

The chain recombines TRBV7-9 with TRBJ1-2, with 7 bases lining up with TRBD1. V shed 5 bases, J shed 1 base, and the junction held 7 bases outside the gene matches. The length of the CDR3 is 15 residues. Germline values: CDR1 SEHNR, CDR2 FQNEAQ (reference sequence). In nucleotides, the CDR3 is TGTGCCAGCAGCCGAGGGACAGACAATAACTATGGCTACACCTTC. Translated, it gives CASSRGTDNNYGYTF. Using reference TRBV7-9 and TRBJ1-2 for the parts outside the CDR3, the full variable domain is DTGVSQNPRHKITKRGQNVTFRCDPISEHNRLYWYRQTLGQGPEFLTYFQNEAQLEKSRLLSDRFSAERPKGSFSTLEIQRTEQGDSAMYLCASSRGTDNNYGYTFGSGTRLTVV.

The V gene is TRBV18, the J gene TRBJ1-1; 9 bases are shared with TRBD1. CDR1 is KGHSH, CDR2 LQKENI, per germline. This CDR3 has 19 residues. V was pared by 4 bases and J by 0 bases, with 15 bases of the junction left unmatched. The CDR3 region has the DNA TGTGCCAGCTCACTCACCCAACTGGGGACAGGGATTATGAACACTGAAGCTTTCTTT. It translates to CASSLTQLGTGIMNTEAFF.

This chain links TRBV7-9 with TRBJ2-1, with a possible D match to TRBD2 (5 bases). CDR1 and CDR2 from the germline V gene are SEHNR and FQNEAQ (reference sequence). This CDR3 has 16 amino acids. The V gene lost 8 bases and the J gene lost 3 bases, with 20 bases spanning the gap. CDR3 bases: TGTGCCAGCTCCCCCCATCTGGACTTAAACTACAATGAGCAGTTCTTC. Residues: CASSPHLDLNYNEQFF.

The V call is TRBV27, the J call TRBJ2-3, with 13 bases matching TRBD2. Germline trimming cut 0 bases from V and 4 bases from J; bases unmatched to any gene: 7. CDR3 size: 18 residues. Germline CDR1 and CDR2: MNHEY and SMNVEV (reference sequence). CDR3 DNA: TGTGCCAGCAGTTTATCCGGACTAGCGGGAGTTTGGGCAGATACGCAGTATTTT. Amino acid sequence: CASSLSGLAGVWADTQYF.

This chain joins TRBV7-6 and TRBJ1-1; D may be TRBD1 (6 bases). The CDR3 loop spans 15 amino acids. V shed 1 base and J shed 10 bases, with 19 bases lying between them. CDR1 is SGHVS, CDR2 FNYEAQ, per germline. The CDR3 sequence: CASSLDGAPTGRAFF. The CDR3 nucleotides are TGTGCCAGCAGCTTAGACGGGGCGCCGACAGGTAGAGCTTTCTTT.

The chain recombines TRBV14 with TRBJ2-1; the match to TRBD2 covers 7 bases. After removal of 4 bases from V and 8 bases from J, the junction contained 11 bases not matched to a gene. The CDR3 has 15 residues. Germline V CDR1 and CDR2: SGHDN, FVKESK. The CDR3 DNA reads TGTGCCAGCAGCCGCCTAGGACTAGTCGGCGATGAGCAGTTCTTC. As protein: CASSRLGLVGDEQFF.